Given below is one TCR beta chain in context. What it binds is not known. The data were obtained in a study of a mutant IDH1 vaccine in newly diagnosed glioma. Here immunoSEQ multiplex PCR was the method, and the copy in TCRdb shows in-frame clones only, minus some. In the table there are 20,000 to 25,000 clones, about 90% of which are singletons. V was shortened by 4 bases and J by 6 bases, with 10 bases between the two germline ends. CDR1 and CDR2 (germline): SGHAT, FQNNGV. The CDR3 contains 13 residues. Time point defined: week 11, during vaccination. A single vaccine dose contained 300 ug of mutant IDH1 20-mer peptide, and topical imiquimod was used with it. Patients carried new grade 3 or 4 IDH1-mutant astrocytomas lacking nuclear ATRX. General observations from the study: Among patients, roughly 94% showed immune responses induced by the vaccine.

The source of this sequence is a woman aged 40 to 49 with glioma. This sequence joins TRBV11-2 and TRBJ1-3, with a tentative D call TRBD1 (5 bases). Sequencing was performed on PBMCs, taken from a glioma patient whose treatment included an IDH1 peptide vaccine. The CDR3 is CASSSGRQNTIYF. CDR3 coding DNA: TGTGCCAGCAGCTCGGGACGGCAAAACACCATATATTTT.